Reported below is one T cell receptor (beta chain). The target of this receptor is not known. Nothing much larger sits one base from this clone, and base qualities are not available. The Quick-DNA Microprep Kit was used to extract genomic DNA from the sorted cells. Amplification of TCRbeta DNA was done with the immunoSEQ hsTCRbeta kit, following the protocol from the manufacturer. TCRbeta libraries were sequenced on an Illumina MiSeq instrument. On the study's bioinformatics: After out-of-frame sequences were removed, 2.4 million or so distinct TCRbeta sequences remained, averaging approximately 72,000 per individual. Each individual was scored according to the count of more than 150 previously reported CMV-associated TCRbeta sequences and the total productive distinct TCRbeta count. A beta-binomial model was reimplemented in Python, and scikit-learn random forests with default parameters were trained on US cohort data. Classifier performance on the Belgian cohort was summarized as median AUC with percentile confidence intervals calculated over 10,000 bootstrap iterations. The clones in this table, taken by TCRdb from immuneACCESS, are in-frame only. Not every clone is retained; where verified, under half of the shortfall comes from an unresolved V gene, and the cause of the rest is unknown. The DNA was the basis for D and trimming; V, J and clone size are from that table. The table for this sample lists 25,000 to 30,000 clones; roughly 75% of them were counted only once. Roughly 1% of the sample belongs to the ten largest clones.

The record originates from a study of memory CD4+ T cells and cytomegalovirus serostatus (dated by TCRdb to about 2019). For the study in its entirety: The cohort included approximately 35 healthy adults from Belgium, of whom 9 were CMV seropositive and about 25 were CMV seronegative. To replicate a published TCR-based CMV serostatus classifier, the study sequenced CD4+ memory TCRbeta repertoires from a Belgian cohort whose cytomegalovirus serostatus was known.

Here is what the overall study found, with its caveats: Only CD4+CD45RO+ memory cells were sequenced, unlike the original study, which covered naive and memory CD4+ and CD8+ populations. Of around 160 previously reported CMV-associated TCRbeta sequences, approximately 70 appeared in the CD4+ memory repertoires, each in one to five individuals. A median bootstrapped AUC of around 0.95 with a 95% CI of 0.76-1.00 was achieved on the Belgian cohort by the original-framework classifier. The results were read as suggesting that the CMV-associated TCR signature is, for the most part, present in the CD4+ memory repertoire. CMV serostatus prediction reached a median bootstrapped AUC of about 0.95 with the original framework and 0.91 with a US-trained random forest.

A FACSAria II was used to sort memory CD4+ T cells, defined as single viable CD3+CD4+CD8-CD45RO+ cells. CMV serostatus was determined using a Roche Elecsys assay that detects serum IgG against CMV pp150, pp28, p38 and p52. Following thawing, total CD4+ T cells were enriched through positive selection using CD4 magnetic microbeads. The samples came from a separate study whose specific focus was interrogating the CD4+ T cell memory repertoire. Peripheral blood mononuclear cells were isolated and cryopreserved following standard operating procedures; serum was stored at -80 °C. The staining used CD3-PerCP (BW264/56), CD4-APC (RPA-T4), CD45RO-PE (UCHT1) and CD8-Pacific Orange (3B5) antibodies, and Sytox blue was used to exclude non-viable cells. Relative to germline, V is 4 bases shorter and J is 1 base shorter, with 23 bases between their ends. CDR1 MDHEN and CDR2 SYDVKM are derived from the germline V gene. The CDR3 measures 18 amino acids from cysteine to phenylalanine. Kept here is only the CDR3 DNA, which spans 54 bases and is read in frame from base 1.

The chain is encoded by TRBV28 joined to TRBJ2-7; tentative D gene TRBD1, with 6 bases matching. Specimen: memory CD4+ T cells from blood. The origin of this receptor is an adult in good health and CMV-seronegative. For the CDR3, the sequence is CASSSSPGLGALSYEQYF. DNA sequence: TGTGCCAGCAGTTCGTCACCCGGTTTGGGGGCGTTGTCCTACGAGCAGTACTTC.